The present entry profiles one TCR beta chain with its context. The sample originates from a study of cytomegalovirus exposure and HLA in healthy donors. Among the 120 or so subjects of the validation cohort, separate from the approximately 700-subject first cohort, were the donors. Generated by immunoSEQ multiplex PCR, the TCRdb table keeps only in-frame clones and is missing some. The table has approximately 280,000 clones, roughly 85% seen once; the top ten hold less than 1.2%. The receptor's source is a woman aged 18-29 years in good health and CMV-seronegative. Specimen: PBMCs.

The CDR3 region is CASSVSGDTQYF. The CDR3 DNA reads TGTGCCAGCAGCGTGAGCGGAGATACGCAGTATTTT. This chain connects TRBV5-4 to TRBJ2-3; possibly TRBD2 for D (5 bases). The V and J ends lost 4 bases and 5 bases respectively, with 8 bases between them. Per germline, CDR1 SGHNT and CDR2 YYREEE (reference sequence). The CDR3 runs 12 residues. The full variable domain, its missing parts supplied by reference TRBV5-4 and TRBJ2-3, is ETGVTQSPTHLIKTRGQQVTLRCSSQSGHNTVSWYQQALGQGPQFIFQYYREEENGRGNFPPRFSGLQFPNYSSELNVNALELDDSALYLCASSVSGDTQYFGPGTRLTVL.